This TCR beta chain was retrieved from a study of Graves' ophthalmopathy and Graves' hyperthyroidism. The TCR beta CDR3 regions underwent amplification from RNA transcripts. Scientists carried out first-round RT-PCR using HTBI primers and then a second-round multiplex PCR. MiXCR was run by TCRdb on the multiplex PCR reads, yielding one entry per CDR3 protein. This table holds 300,000 to 450,000 distinct CDR3 sequences, about 18% found once. Trimming pared 3 bases from V and 6 bases from J, leaving 11 bases between. Germline lookup yields CDR1 MDHEN and CDR2 SYDVKM. The CDR3 totals 14 residues. There are many counts of this clonotype.

Sequencing was done on a sample of peripheral blood. The sequence was obtained from an adult woman with stable Graves' hyperthyroidism. This chain joins TRBV28 and TRBJ2-2; D unresolved. The CDR3 DNA is TGTGCCAGCAGTTTTTCTTTGGGGTCCGGGGAGCTGTTTTTT. Translating gives CASSFSLGSGELFF.